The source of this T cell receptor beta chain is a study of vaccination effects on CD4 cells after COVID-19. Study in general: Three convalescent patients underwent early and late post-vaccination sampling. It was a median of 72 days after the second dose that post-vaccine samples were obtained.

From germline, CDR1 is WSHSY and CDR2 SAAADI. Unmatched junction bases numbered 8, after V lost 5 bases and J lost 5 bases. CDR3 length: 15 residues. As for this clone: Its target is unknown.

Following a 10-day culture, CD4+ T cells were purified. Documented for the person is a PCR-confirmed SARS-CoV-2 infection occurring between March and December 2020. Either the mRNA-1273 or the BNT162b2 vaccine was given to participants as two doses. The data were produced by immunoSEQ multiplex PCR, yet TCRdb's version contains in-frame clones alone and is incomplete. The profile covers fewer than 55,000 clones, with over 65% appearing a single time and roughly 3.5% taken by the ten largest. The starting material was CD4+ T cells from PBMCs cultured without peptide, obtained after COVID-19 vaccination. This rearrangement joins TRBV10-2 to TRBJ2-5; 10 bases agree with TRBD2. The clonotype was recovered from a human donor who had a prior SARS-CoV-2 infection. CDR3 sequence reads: CASSSPAGGPETQYF. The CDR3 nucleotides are TGCGCCAGCAGTAGCCCAGCGGGAGGGCCGGAGACCCAGTACTTC.